The text below deals with one TCR beta chain. Its antigen is still unknown. Germline values: CDR1 MNHEY, CDR2 SMNVEV (reference sequence). V was clipped by 8 bases and J by 3 bases; unmatched bases: 14. The length of the CDR3 is 16 residues. The data are from a study of identical twins. The study's findings and limits: Twin-shared out-of-frame alpha sequences showed excess low generation probability. Cross-sectional statistics, not tracking of the same donors, supported the conclusions. Analyses of zero insertions could be partly confounded by invariant MAIT and iNKT cells.

Each CDR3 protein gets one entry after TCRdb re-called the 5' RACE reads with MiXCR. The sample comprises approximately 620,000 distinct CDR3 sequences, 8.6% of which are singletons, and around 0.98% rests with the top ten. The sample was also linked to a second study, of yellow fever vaccine responses in identical twins.

The sequence came from a woman in her late teens or twenties in good health. The sequencing sample was made of PBMCs. The genes are TRBV27 and TRBJ2-7, with 9 positions matching TRBD1. CDR3: CASLLHRGQGYYEQYF. The CDR3, as DNA: TGTGCCAGCTTACTTCACCGGGGACAGGGATACTACGAGCAGTACTTC.